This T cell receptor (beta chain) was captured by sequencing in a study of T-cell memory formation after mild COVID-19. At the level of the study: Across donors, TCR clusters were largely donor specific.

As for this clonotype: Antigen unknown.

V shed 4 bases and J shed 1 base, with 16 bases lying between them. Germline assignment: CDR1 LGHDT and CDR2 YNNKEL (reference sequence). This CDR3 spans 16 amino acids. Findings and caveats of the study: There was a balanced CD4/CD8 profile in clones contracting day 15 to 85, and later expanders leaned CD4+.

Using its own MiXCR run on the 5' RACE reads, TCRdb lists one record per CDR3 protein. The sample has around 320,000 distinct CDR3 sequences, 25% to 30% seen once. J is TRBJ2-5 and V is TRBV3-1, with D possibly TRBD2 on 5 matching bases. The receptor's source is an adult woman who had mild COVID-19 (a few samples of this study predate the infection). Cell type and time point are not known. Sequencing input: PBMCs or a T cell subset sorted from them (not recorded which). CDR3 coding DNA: TGTGCCAGCAGCCCAAGTGAGGGTATGGGCCAAGAGACCCAGTACTTC. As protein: CASSPSEGMGQETQYF.